This record concerns one TCR beta chain sequence. TCRdb fed the 5' RACE reads into MiXCR, producing one record per CDR3 protein. The data contain hundreds of thousands of distinct CDR3 sequences, roughly 18% of them singletons. This sample is drawn from a study of identical twins. These data also formed part of another study, on T cells expressing NK-cell markers.

The TCR was taken from a young woman in good health. The sample taken for sequencing was PBMCs.

CDR3 loop: CASSQEDRGDEQFF. CDR3 nucleotide sequence: TGCGCCAGCAGCCAGGAGGACAGGGGGGATGAGCAGTTCTTC. This chain connects TRBV4-3 to TRBJ2-1; TRBD1 agrees at 10 bases. The CDR3 consists of 14 residues. The V and J ends lost 3 bases and 8 bases, in that order; junction bases with no gene match: 4. CDR1 LGHNA and CDR2 YSLEER come from the germline V gene.